Following are 9 T cell receptor beta chains from one sample sequenced in a study of T cells in Graves' hyperthyroidism and ophthalmopathy. TCR beta CDR3 region amplification was performed from RNA transcripts. First-round RT-PCR of the TCR CDR3 relied on the HTBI primer set. TCRdb reprocessed the multiplex PCR reads with MiXCR, giving one entry per CDR3 protein. The sample includes 490,000 or so distinct CDR3 sequences, about 45% of them seen just once. Sequencing used peripheral blood or thyroid tissue (not recorded which). The source is an adult woman with Graves' disease, either hyperthyroidism or ophthalmopathy (not recorded which).

This clonotype was picked up many times. This sequence joins TRBV2 and TRBJ2-7; a weak D match, TRBD1 (5 bases). The germline gives CDR1 SNHLY, CDR2 FYNNEI. This CDR3 has 13 amino acids. Trimming took 6 bases from V and 2 from J, leaving 11 bases between them. The CDR3 sequence is CASREAGPYEQYF. CDR3 nucleotides: TGTGCCAGCAGAGAGGCAGGGCCCTACGAGCAGTACTTC.

Many counts were recorded for this clonotype. V is TRBV12-3 or TRBV12-4 and J is TRBJ1-1; unclear D gene. The V end lost 5 bases, the J end lost 1 base, and 8 bases lay between the germline ends. The CDR3 covers 13 residues. DNA for the CDR3: TGTGCCAGCAGTCTACAGTGGAACACTGAAGCTTTCTTT. Translating gives CASSLQWNTEAFF.

The J gene is TRBJ1-5, the V gene TRBV9; 7 bases map to TRBD1. This CDR3 spans 18 amino acids. CDR1 SGDLS and CDR2 YYNGEE come from the germline V gene. Trimming at V came to 5 bases and at J to 0 bases, leaving 14 bases not matched to a gene. The CDR3 region has the DNA TGTGCCAGCAGTTTAGGAAGGGGCAGGGGGTATAGCAATCAGCCCCAGCATTTT. Translating it yields CASSLGRGRGYSNQPQHF.

In this sample, this clonotype turned up many times. The chain joins TRBV20-1 to TRBJ2-7, with 9 bases matching TRBD1. V lost 3 bases and J lost 5; bases outside the gene matches: 5. CDR3 length: 13 residues. From germline, CDR1 is DFQATT and CDR2 SNEGSKA (reference sequence). The chain's CDR3 is CSARNRGQDEQYF. For the CDR3, the DNA is TGCAGTGCTAGGAACAGGGGGCAAGACGAGCAGTACTTC.

Concerning this clonotype itself: The limits of the CDR3 on the DNA are not certain, so only TCRdb's listed CDR3 is given. The rearrangement links TRBV4-1 to TRBJ2-6. The CDR3 sequence runs 21 residues, both termini included. Germline V lookup: CDR1 MGHRA, CDR2 YSYEKL. The CDR3 region is CASSFYICSATIASGANVLTF.

In this sample, this clonotype turned up once. This chain joins TRBV10-3 and TRBJ2-2; 10 bases line up with TRBD1. V gave up 4 bases and J gave up 6 bases; unmatched junction bases: 14. Germline CDR1 is ENHRY and CDR2 is SYGVKD. CDR3 length equals 18 residues. The CDR3 here is CAISVGPGDRGLPGELFF. The CDR3 DNA sequence: TGTGCCATCAGTGTGGGCCCCGGGGACAGGGGTCTCCCCGGGGAGCTGTTTTTT.

The V and J genes are TRBV7-9 and TRBJ1-2; possible D gene TRBD1, 6 bases. Looked up from germline, CDR1 is SEHNR and CDR2 is FQNEAQ (reference sequence). There are 15 residues in the CDR3. Trimming took 6 bases from V and 6 from J, leaving 20 bases between them. CDR3 sequence (DNA): TGTGCCAGCAGACATCGACGACAGGTCCGAGATGGCTACACCTTC. Amino acids: CASRHRRQVRDGYTF.

On this clonotype itself: This may stem from a read error, because a much larger clone lies one nucleotide away. The J gene is TRBJ1-1, the V gene TRBV4-2; D is perhaps TRBD1 (6 bases). The CDR3 is made up of 13 amino acids. CDR1 and CDR2 from the germline V gene are LGHNA and YNFKEQ. Trimming took 8 bases from V and 7 from J, leaving 17 bases between them. The CDR3 DNA follows: TGTGCCAGCGGCCCGCCCCAGGGGAATGAAGCTTTCTTT. Translation gives CASGPPQGNEAFF.

V is TRBV5-1 and J is TRBJ1-2; 10 positions agree with TRBD1. Germline assignment: CDR1 SGHRS and CDR2 YFSETQ. The CDR3 spans 13 residues. J was trimmed by 4 bases and V by 4 bases; bases with no gene match: 1. The CDR3 reads CASSGTGAYGYTF. The DNA of the CDR3 is TGCGCCAGCAGCGGGACAGGGGCCTATGGCTACACCTTC. The full variable domain, completed using reference TRBV5-1 and TRBJ1-2, is KAGVTQTPRYLIKTRGQQVTLSCSPISGHRSVSWYQQTPGQGLQFLFEYFSETQRNKGNFPGRFSGRQFSNSRSEMNVSTLELGDSALYLCASSGTGAYGYTFGSGTRLTVV.